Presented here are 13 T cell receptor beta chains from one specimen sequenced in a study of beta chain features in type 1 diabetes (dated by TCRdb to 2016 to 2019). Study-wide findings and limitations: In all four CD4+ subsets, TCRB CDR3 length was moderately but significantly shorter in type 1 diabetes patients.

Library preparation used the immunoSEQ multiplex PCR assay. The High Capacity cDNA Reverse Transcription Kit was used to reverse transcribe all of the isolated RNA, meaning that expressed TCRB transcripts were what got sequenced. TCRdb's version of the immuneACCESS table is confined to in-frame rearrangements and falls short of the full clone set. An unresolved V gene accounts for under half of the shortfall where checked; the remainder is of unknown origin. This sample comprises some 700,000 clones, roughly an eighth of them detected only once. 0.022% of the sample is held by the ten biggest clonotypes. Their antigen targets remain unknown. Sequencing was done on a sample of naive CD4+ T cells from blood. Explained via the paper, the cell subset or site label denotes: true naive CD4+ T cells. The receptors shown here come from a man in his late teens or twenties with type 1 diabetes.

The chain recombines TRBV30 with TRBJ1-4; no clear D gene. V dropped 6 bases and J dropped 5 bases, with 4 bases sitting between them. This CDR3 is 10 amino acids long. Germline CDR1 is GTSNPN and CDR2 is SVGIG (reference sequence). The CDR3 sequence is CACWNEKLFF. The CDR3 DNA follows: TGTGCCTGCTGGAATGAAAAACTGTTTTTT.

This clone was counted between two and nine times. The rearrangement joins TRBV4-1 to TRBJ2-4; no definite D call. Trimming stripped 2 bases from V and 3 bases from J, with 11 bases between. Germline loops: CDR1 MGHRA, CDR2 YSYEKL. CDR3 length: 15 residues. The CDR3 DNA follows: TGCGCCAGCAGCCAATTACCAGGCGGCAAAAACATTCAGTACTTC. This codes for CASSQLPGGKNIQYF.

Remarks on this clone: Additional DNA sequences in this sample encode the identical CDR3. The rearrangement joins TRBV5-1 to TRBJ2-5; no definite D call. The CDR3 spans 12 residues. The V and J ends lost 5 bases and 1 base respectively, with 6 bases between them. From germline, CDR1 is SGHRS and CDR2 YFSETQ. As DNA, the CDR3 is TGCGCCAGCAGTCTTAGCCAAGAGACCCAGTACTTC. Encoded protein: CASSLSQETQYF.

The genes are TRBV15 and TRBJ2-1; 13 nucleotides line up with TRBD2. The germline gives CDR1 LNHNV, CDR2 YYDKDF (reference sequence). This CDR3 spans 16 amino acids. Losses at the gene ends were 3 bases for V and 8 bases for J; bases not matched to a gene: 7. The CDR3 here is CATSSEGLAGVDEQFF. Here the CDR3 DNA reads TGTGCCACCAGCAGTGAAGGACTAGCGGGGGTTGATGAGCAGTTCTTC.

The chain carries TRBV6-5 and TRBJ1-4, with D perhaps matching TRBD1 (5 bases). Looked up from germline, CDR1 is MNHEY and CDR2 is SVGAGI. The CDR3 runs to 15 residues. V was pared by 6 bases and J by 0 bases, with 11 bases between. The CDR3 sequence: CASSRQFSTNEKLFF. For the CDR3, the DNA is TGTGCCAGCAGCCGACAGTTTTCAACTAATGAAAAACTGTTTTTT.

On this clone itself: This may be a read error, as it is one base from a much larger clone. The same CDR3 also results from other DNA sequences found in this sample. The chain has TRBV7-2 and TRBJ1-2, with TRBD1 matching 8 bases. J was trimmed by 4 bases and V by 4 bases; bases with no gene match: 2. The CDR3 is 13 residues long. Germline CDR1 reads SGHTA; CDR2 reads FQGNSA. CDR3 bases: TGTGCCAGCAGCTCCGGACAGGGCTATGGCTACACCTTC. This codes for CASSSGQGYGYTF. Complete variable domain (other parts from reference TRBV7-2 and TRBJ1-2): GAGVSQSPSNKVTEKGKDVELRCDPISGHTALYWYRQSLGQGLEFLIYFQGNSAPDKSGLPSDRFSAERTGGSVSTLTIQRTQQEDSAVYLCASSSGQGYGYTFGSGTRLTVV.

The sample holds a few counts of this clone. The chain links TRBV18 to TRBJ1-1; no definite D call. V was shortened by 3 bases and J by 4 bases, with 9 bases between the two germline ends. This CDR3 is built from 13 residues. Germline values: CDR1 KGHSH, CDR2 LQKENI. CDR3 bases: TGTGCCAGCTCACCCCGTACTCTCACTGAAGCTTTCTTT. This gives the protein CASSPRTLTEAFF.

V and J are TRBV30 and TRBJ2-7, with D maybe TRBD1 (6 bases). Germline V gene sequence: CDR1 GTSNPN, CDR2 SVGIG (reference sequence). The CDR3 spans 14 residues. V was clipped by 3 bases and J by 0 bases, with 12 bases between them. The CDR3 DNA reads TGTGCCTGGAGCATGACAGGAGGCTCCTACGAGCAGTACTTC. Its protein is CAWSMTGGSYEQYF. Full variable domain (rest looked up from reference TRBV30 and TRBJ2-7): SQTIHQWPATLVQPVGSPLSLECTVEGTSNPNLYWYRQAAGRGLQLLFYSVGIGQISSEVPQNLSASRPQDRQFILSSKKLLLSDSGFYLCAWSMTGGSYEQYFGPGTRLTVT.

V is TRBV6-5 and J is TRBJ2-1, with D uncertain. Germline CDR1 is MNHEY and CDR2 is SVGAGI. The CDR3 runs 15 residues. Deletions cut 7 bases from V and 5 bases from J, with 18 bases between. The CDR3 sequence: CASTSALIGDNEQFF. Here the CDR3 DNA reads TGTGCCAGCACTTCGGCCCTAATCGGTGACAATGAGCAGTTCTTC.

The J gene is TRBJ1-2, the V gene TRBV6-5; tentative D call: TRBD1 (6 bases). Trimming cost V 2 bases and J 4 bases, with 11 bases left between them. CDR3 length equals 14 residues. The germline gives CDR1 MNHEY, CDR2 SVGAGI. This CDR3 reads CASSYGGGVYGYTF. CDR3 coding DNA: TGTGCCAGCAGTTACGGGGGCGGCGTCTATGGCTACACCTTC.

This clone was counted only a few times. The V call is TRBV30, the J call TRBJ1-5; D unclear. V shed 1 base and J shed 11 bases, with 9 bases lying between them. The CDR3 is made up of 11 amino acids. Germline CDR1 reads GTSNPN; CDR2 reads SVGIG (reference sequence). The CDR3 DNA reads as TGTGCCTGGAGTGCAGGCGGGGCCCAGCATTTT. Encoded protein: CAWSAGGAQHF. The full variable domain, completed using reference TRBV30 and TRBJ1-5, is SQTIHQWPATLVQPVGSPLSLECTVEGTSNPNLYWYRQAAGRGLQLLFYSVGIGQISSEVPQNLSASRPQDRQFILSSKKLLLSDSGFYLCAWSAGGAQHFGDGTRLSIL.

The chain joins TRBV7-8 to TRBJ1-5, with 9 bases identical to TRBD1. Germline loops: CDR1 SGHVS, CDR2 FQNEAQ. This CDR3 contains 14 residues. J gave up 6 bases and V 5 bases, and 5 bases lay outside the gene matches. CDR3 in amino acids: CASSRTGGSQPQHF. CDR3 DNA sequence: TGTGCCAGCAGCCGTACAGGGGGCAGTCAGCCCCAGCATTTT.

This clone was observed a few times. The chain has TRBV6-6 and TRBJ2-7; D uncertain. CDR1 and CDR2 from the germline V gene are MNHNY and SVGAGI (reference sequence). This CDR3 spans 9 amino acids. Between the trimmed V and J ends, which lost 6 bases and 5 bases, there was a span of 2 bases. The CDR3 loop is CASSNEQYF. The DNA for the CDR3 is TGTGCCAGCAGCAACGAGCAGTACTTC.